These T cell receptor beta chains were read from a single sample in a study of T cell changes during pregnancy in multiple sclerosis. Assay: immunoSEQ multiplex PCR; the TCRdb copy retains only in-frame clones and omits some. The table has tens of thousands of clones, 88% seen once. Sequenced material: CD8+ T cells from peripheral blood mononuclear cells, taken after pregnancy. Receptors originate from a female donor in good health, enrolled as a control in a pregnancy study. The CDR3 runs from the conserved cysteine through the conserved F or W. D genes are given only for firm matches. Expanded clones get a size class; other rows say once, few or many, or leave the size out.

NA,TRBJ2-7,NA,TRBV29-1,TGCAGCGTGCAATTAGATCCGATCTACGAGCAGTACTTC,CSVQLDPIYEQYF
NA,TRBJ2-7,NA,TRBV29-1,TGCAGCGTTGTTGGTTTCAGCTCCTACGAGCAGTACTTC,CSVVGFSSYEQYF
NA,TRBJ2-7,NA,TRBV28,TGTGCCAGCAGTTCAAGGAGCGGTGTTACCTACGAGCAGTACTTC,CASSSRSGVTYEQYF
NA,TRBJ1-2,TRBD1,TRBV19,TGTGCCAGTAGGGAAACAGGGGGCTATGGCTACACCTTC,CASRETGGYGYTF
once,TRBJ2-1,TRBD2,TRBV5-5,TGTGCCAGCAGCTGGGAGGGTTTCGGGGATGAGCAGTTCTTC,CASSWEGFGDEQFF
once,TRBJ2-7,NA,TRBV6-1,TGTGCCAGTGCCCAGGGGTTTAGGTCCTACGAGCAGTACTTC,CASAQGFRSYEQYF
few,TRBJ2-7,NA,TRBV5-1,TGCGCCAGCAGCTTGGACAGCGGTCCCCTCTACGAGCAGTACTTC,CASSLDSGPLYEQYF
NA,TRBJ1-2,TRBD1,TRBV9,TGTGCCAGCAGCGCCCAGGGACAGCCAAACTATGGCTACACCTTC,CASSAQGQPNYGYTF
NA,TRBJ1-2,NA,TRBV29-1,TGCAGCGTTGACCCCAGACTGGGCTACACCTTC,CSVDPRLGYTF
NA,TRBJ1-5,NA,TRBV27,TGTGCCAGCAGTGATCAGGGGTCTCAGCCCCAGCATTTT,CASSDQGSQPQHF
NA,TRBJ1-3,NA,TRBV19,TGTGCCAGTGGGCAGGTCTCTGGAAACACCATATATTTT,CASGQVSGNTIYF
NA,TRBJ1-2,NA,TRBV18,TGTGCCAGCTCACCACGGGGCGGGATAGATGGCTACACCTTC,CASSPRGGIDGYTF
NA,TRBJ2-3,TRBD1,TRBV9,TGTGCCAGCAGCAGGACAGGGGTCGAAGATACGCAGTATTTT,CASSRTGVEDTQYF
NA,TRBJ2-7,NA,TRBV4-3,TGCGCCAGCAGCCAAGAGGGACATGCTGACTACGAGCAGTACTTC,CASSQEGHADYEQYF
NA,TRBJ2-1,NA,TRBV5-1,TGCGCCAGCAGCTCGACAACAAGCTCCTACAATGAGCAGTTCTTC,CASSSTTSSYNEQFF
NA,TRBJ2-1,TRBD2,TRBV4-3,TGCGCCAGCAGCCAAGAGGTAGCGGGGGGGCGTAATGAGCAGTTCTTC,CASSQEVAGGRNEQFF
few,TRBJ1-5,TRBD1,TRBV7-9,TGTGCCAGCAGCCCGGGACAGGTTGGGGGTCAGCCCCAGCATTTT,CASSPGQVGGQPQHF
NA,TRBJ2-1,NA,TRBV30,TGTGCCTGGAATGCGGGACCGAGTTCTGGGAATGAGCAGTTCTTC,CAWNAGPSSGNEQFF
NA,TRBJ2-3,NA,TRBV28,TGTGCCAGCAGTCTCAGGGACTTTAGCACAGATACGCAGTATTTT,CASSLRDFSTDTQYF
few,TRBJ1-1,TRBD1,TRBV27,TGTGCCAGCAGTTTGCAGGGGGTCTACGGAACTGAAGCTTTCTTT,CASSLQGVYGTEAFF
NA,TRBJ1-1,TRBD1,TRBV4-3,TGCGCCAGCAGCCAAGTGGACAGGGGCACTGAAGCTTTCTTT,CASSQVDRGTEAFF
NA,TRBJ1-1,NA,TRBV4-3,TGCGCCAGCAGCCAAGGGTCGGGGAACACTGAAGCTTTCTTT,CASSQGSGNTEAFF
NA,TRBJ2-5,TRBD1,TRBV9,TGTGCCAGCAGCGCTGGGACAGGGAGGGGAGAGACCCAGTACTTC,CASSAGTGRGETQYF
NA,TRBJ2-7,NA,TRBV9,TGTGCCAGCAGCGTAGGCAGGGGCGGTGCGGACGAGCAGTACTTC,CASSVGRGGADEQYF
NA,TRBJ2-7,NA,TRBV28,TGTGCCAGCAGTCTCCCCCAGGACAGAAACTCCTACGAGCAGTACTTC,CASSLPQDRNSYEQYF
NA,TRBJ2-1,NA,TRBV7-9,TGTGCCAGCAGCACTTGGGGGCAGGTCAATGAGCAGTTCTTC,CASSTWGQVNEQFF
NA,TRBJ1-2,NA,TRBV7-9,TGTGCCAGCAGCTTGGGCGCCGTCGGGGACTATGGCTACACCTTC,CASSLGAVGDYGYTF
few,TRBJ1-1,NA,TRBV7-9,TGTGCCAGCAGCTTAGAGGGGACACTTGATGAAGCTTTCTTT,CASSLEGTLDEAFF
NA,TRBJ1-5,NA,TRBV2,TGTGCCAGCAGTCCTAGAGGAGGGGATAGCAATCAGCCCCAGCATTTT,CASSPRGGDSNQPQHF
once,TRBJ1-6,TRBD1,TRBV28,TGTGCCAGCAGTTTGGGGACAGGGGCCCAGGGGTCACCCCTCCACTTT,CASSLGTGAQGSPLHF
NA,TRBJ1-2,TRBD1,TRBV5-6,TGTGCCAGCAGCTGGGACCAAGACAGGGAACGCTATGGCTACACCTTC,CASSWDQDRERYGYTF
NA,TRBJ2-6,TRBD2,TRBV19,TGTGCCAGTAGGGTAGCGGGGGGGCCCTGGGAGGGGGCCAACGTCCTGACTTTC,CASRVAGGPWEGANVLTF
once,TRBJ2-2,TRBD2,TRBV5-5,TGTGCCAGCAGCTATCCGGGGGGAGGGCTAAACACCGGGGAGCTGTTTTTT,CASSYPGGGLNTGELFF
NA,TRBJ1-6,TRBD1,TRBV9,TGTGCCAGCAGCGTAGGGGACAGCTATAATTCACCCCTCCACTTT,CASSVGDSYNSPLHF
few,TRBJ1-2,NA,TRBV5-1,TGCGCCAGCAGCTTGCGTGGCTACACCTTC,CASSLRGYTF
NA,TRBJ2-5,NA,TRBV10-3,TGTGCCATCAGTGTTGGGGGGGGGACATCAGAGACCCAGTACTTC,CAISVGGGTSETQYF
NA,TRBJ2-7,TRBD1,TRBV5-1,TGCGCCAGCAGTCGAGGACAGGCCTACGAGCAGTACTTC,CASSRGQAYEQYF
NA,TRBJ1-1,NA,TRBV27,TGTGCCACCTTCGGGGGTTCCACTGAAGCTTTCTTT,CATFGGSTEAFF
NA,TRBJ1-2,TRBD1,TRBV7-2,TGTGCCAGCAGCATCAACAGGGGACGTGGTTCTAGTAGCTATGGCTACACCTTC,CASSINRGRGSSSYGYTF
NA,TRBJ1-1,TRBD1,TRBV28,TGTGCCAGCCGCGAAGGGACAGGCGGGACTGAAGCTTTCTTT,CASREGTGGTEAFF
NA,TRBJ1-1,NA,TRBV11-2,TGTGCCAGCAGCCCCCCGTTGGGGCCACAGTCTTTAGCTTTCTTT,CASSPPLGPQSLAFF
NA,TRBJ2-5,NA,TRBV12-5,TGTGCTAGTGGTCCCGACTGGAGGGAGACCCAGTACTTC,CASGPDWRETQYF
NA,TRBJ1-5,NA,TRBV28,TGTGCCAGCAGTTTAGCCGGGTCCAGCAATCAGCCCCAGCATTTT,CASSLAGSSNQPQHF
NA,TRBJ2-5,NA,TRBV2,TGTGCCAGCAGTTCAAGGACAGCGGAGACCCAGTACTTC,CASSSRTAETQYF
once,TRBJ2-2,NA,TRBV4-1,TGCGCCAGCAGCCATCAACCTGGAGGGAACAGGGGGGAGCTGTTTTTT,CASSHQPGGNRGELFF
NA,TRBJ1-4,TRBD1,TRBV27,TGTGCCAGCAGTTCCGGGACAGGGGTGGAAAAACTGTTTTTT,CASSSGTGVEKLFF
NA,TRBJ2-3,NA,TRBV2,TGTGCCAGCAGGGGGGCGGCGCCCACAGATACGCAGTATTTT,CASRGAAPTDTQYF